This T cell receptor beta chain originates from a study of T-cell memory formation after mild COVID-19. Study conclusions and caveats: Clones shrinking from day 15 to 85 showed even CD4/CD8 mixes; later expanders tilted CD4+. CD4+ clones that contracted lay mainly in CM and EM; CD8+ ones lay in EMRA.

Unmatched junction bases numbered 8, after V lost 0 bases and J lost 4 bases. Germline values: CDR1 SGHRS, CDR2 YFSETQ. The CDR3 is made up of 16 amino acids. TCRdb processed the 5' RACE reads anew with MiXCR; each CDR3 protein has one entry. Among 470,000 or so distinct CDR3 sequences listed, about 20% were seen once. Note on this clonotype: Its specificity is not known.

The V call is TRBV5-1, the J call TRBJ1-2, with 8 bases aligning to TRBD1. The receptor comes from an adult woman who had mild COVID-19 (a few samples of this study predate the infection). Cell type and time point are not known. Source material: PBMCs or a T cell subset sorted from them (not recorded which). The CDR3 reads CASSLALAGTGYGYTF. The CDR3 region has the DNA TGCGCCAGCAGCTTGGCTCTAGCCGGGACAGGCTATGGCTACACCTTC.